The 12 T cell receptor beta chains listed next were all sequenced from one sample in a study of neurological immune-mediated disorders. Via MiXCR, TCRdb re-called the 5' RACE reads, giving one row per CDR3 protein. The table includes 71,000 or so distinct CDR3 sequences, approximately 13% detected once. Documented time point: longitudinal time-point 1 (baseline). Material: PBMCs. Receptors were obtained from a female donor with HTLV-1-associated myelopathy (HAM/TSP).

The chain carries TRBV2 and TRBJ2-7; a weak D match, TRBD1 (5 bases). CDR1 is SNHLY, CDR2 FYNNEI, per germline. The ends were cut back, 0 bases at V and 7 bases at J, with 16 bases in the middle. The CDR3 runs to 15 residues. Here the CDR3 reads CASSEAGATKGEQYF. The CDR3 DNA reads as TGTGCCAGCAGTGAAGCTGGCGCTACCAAGGGGGAGCAGTACTTC.

On this clonotype itself: A much larger clonotype is one base distant, so this may be a read error. The chain combines TRBV9 with TRBJ2-3; TRBD2 matches 7 bases. Germline V gives CDR1 SGDLS, CDR2 YYNGEE. CDR3 length: 16 amino acids. Trimming at V came to 2 bases and at J to 4 bases, leaving 10 bases not matched to a gene. In DNA, the CDR3 is TGTGCCAGCAGCGTCCTAGCGGCGTGGGCCTCAGATACGCAGTATTTT. Its protein is CASSVLAAWASDTQYF.

There are a few counts of this clonotype. The chain uses TRBV5-1 and TRBJ2-7; D is uncertain. Germline V gene lookup returns CDR1 SGHRS and CDR2 YFSETQ. The V end lost 7 bases, the J end lost 3 bases, and 8 bases lay between the germline ends. The CDR3 spans 11 residues. CDR3 bases: TGCGCCAGCCGATTGCACTACGAGCAGTACTTC. Encoded protein: CASRLHYEQYF.

Notes on this clonotype: This clone may be a read error of a much larger clone one base away. The rearrangement links TRBV6-6 to TRBJ2-7, with TRBD1 identical over 7 bases. With V trimmed by 7 bases and J by 2 bases, 8 bases remained unmatched. From germline, CDR1 is MNHNY and CDR2 SVGAGI (reference sequence). The CDR3 totals 14 residues. This chain's CDR3 is CASIYGTVAYEQYF. CDR3 bases: TGTGCCAGCATATACGGGACAGTGGCCTACGAGCAGTACTTC.

V usage is TRBV6-1 and J usage is TRBJ2-7, with D tentatively TRBD1 (6 bases). V was pared by 2 bases and J by 1 base, with 12 bases between. There are 15 residues in the CDR3. Looked up from germline, CDR1 is MNHNS and CDR2 is SASEGT. The CDR3 region is CASSETWTVSYEQYF. CDR3 nucleotide sequence: TGTGCCAGCAGTGAAACCTGGACAGTATCCTACGAGCAGTACTTC.

This clonotype came up a few times. This sequence joins TRBV6-6 and TRBJ2-2; no clear D. The germline gives CDR1 MNHNY, CDR2 SVGAGI (reference sequence). With 6 bases removed from V and 6 bases from J, the gap between germline ends came to 11 bases. The CDR3 has 13 residues. CDR3 region: CASSPQLSGELFF. CDR3 nucleotides: TGTGCCAGCAGCCCCCAACTTTCCGGGGAGCTGTTTTTT.

This clonotype was recorded many times. The rearrangement uses TRBV15 and TRBJ2-4; D call uncertain. CDR1 and CDR2 (germline): LNHNV, YYDKDF (reference sequence). The CDR3 loop spans 12 amino acids. V was pared by 0 bases and J by 15 bases, with 12 bases between. For the CDR3, the DNA is TGTGCCACCAGCAGAGACCAACAAGTCCGGTACTTC. Amino acid sequence: CATSRDQQVRYF.

This clonotype was observed at least ten times. V usage is TRBV27 and J usage is TRBJ2-4; D could derive from TRBD1 or TRBD2 (6 bases each). Trimming took off 3 bases at V and 1 base at J, with 31 bases between the two ends. CDR3 length: 22 residues. Germline assignment: CDR1 MNHEY and CDR2 SMNVEV (reference sequence). The CDR3 DNA sequence: TGTGCCAGCAGTTTTAGGGCAACCGGGATGGTTGCGGGACAAACCGCCAAAAACATTCAGTACTTC. This codes for CASSFRATGMVAGQTAKNIQYF.

This chain uses TRBV15 with TRBJ2-7, with TRBD1 matching over 11 bases. CDR1 is LNHNV and CDR2 is YYDKDF in the germline V gene (reference sequence). The CDR3 runs to 15 residues. This chain's CDR3 is CATCRAGTGGYEQYF. Written as DNA, the CDR3 is TGTGCTACCTGCAGAGCTGGGACAGGGGGCTACGAGCAGTACTTC.

V gene TRBV9 combines with J gene TRBJ2-3; D gene ambiguous. Per germline, CDR1 SGDLS and CDR2 YYNGEE. V was trimmed by 0 bases and J by 4 bases, leaving 6 bases between them. This CDR3 is built from 13 residues. Here the CDR3 reads CASSVGPPDTQYF. In nucleotides, the CDR3 is TGTGCCAGCAGCGTAGGCCCGCCAGATACGCAGTATTTT. Filled out from reference TRBV9 and TRBJ2-3, the complete variable domain reads DSGVTQTPKHLITATGQRVTLRCSPRSGDLSVYWYQQSLDQGLQFLIQYYNGEERAKGNILERFSAQQFPDLHSELNLSSLELGDSALYFCASSVGPPDTQYFGPGTRLTVL.

This clonotype was counted many times. V gene TRBV5-1 combines with J gene TRBJ2-1, with TRBD1 matching over 10 bases. CDR3 length equals 13 residues. Trimming took 4 bases from V and 10 from J; bases not matched to a gene: 5. Per germline, CDR1 SGHRS and CDR2 YFSETQ. In DNA form, the CDR3 reads TGCGCCAGCAGCGTCGGACAGGGGGTAGAGCAGTTCTTC. Its protein product is CASSVGQGVEQFF. Full variable domain (outside the CDR3, taken from reference TRBV5-1 and TRBJ2-1): KAGVTQTPRYLIKTRGQQVTLSCSPISGHRSVSWYQQTPGQGLQFLFEYFSETQRNKGNFPGRFSGRQFSNSRSEMNVSTLELGDSALYLCASSVGQGVEQFFGPGTRLTVL.

This clonotype was found many times. The rearrangement joins TRBV4-2 to TRBJ2-1; perhaps TRBD1 as D (5 bases). V lost 3 bases and J lost 0, with 15 bases in between. Germline CDR1 is LGHNA and CDR2 is YNFKEQ. The CDR3 has 17 residues. CDR3 protein: CASSQGYGQGSYNEQFF. CDR3 in DNA: TGTGCCAGCAGCCAGGGATATGGACAAGGCTCCTACAATGAGCAGTTCTTC.